This is a list of T cell receptor beta chains from one sample in a study of CD8 T cells in ankylosing spondylitis. MiXCR was run by TCRdb on the 5' RACE reads, yielding one entry per CDR3 protein. The repertoire has under 150,000 distinct CDR3 sequences, 17% of them found once; the top ten carry 30% to 35%. The specimen was blood, either unsorted or a sorted T cell fraction (not recorded which). These receptors were collected from a male donor with ankylosing spondylitis. Each CDR3 is given with its conserved first and last residue. Each record gives: J gene, V gene, D gene, clone size, CDR3 DNA, CDR3 protein. The D gene is left open where the match is weak. The size field is filled for only some rows; it gives once, few, many or a size class.

TRBJ2-1 | TRBV5-1 | TRBD2 | few | TGCGCCAGCAGCTTGTATGCTAGCGGGTCCCCGAGCTCCTACAATGAGCAGTTCTTC | CASSLYASGSPSSYNEQFF
TRBJ2-7 | TRBV28 | TRBD2 | NA | TGTGCCAGCAGTTTACTAGCGGGACGTTACTACGAGCAGTACTTC | CASSLLAGRYYEQYF
TRBJ2-3 | TRBV7-2 | NA | NA | TGTGCCAGCAGCTTACGGATACCCTTGAGCACAGATACGCAGTATTTT | CASSLRIPLSTDTQYF
TRBJ2-1 | TRBV12-3/TRBV12-4 | NA | NA | TGTGCCATAGACTTCCGGCCGAATGAGCAGTTCTTC | CAIDFRPNEQFF
TRBJ2-1 | TRBV6-2/TRBV6-3 | NA | NA | TGTGCCAGCAGCGAATCCGGGACGGCTCCCTACAATGAGCAGTTCTTC | CASSESGTAPYNEQFF
TRBJ2-2 | TRBV4-3 | NA | few | TGCGCCAGCAGCCGGGGGGGCATGAACACCGGGGAGCTGTTTTTT | CASSRGGMNTGELFF
TRBJ2-2 | TRBV11-2 | NA | NA | TGTGCCAGCAGCTTAGAAGGTGTCACCGGGGAGCTGTTTTTT | CASSLEGVTGELFF
TRBJ1-1 | TRBV28 | NA | NA | TGTGCCAGCAGTCCCCCCCGGGGGGCAGGAGGAGCTTTCTTT | CASSPPRGAGGAFF
TRBJ2-1 | TRBV5-1 | TRBD2 | few | TGCGCCAGCACTCATACCCGAGCGGGAGGGGAAGAGCAGTTCTTC | CASTHTRAGGEEQFF
TRBJ2-1 | TRBV29-1 | NA | few | TGCAGCGTCGGGGGCGGTGGGGGTTACGAGCAGTTCTTC | CSVGGGGGYEQFF
TRBJ2-1 | TRBV27 | TRBD2 | NA | TGTGCCAGCAGTTTAGCGACTAGCGGGGTATCCTACAATGAGCAGTTCTTC | CASSLATSGVSYNEQFF
TRBJ2-3 | TRBV7-9 | TRBD2 | NA | TGTGCCAGCAGCTTAGCGGTGCGGGAGTACACAGATACGCAGTATTTT | CASSLAVREYTDTQYF
TRBJ1-2 | TRBV7-2 | TRBD1 | NA | TGTGCCAGCAGCGAAACAGGGGCCTATGGCTACACCTTC | CASSETGAYGYTF
TRBJ1-4 | TRBV27 | NA | few | TGTGCCAGCAGTGGTTTCCTTGGTGAAAAACTGTTTTTT | CASSGFLGEKLFF
TRBJ2-7 | TRBV20-1 | NA | medium-sized | TGCAGTGCGCGGGACGGGCCAACCTACGAGCAGTACTTC | CSARDGPTYEQYF
TRBJ1-2 | TRBV29-1 | TRBD1 | few | TGCAGCGCCGCCGGGACAGGGTGGGATAGCGGCTACACCTTC | CSAAGTGWDSGYTF
TRBJ2-7 | TRBV18 | TRBD1 | NA | TGTGCCAGCTCACCGGGACAGGGAGACTACGAGCAGTACTTC | CASSPGQGDYEQYF
TRBJ2-3 | TRBV3-1 | NA | NA | TGTGCCAGCAGCCTGAGACTAGATACGCAGTATTTT | CASSLRLDTQYF
TRBJ1-1 | TRBV6-5 | NA | NA | TGTGCCAGCAGTTACTCGGCAGGAAAGGCTGAAGCTTTCTTT | CASSYSAGKAEAFF
TRBJ1-6 | TRBV5-6 | NA | NA | TGTGCCAGCAGCCCGGGGGGGGTTAATTCACCCCTCCACTTT | CASSPGGVNSPLHF
TRBJ2-7 | TRBV5-1 | NA | NA | TGCGCCAGCAGCTTGACCGGGACTGACTCCTACGAGCAGTACTTC | CASSLTGTDSYEQYF
TRBJ2-1 | TRBV29-1 | NA | many | TGCAGCGTTGCGGGCCAGCGTGCCTACAATGAGCAGTTCTTC | CSVAGQRAYNEQFF
TRBJ1-6 | TRBV2 | NA | NA | TGTGCCAGCAGAGGTTCACCCCTCCACTTT | CASRGSPLHF
TRBJ2-5 | TRBV6-1 | NA | NA | TGTGCCAGCAGGCCAAGGGGAGTCCAAGAGACCCAGTACTTC | CASRPRGVQETQYF
TRBJ2-1 | TRBV18 | NA | NA | TGTGCCAGCTCACCAAAAGGTGGCAGGGGACGTAACAATGAGCAGTTCTTC | CASSPKGGRGRNNEQFF
TRBJ2-1 | TRBV5-1 | NA | few | TGCGCCAGCAGCCCGGGAAGGGCCGGTACTGATGAGCAGTTCTTC | CASSPGRAGTDEQFF
TRBJ1-5 | TRBV20-1 | NA | NA | TGCAGTGCTAGAGGGCCAGGGACGAACAATCAGCCCCAGCATTTT | CSARGPGTNNQPQHF
TRBJ2-1 | TRBV20-1 | TRBD2 | NA | TGCAGTGCTAGATCCATAGCGGGAGCGACATCATACAATGAGCAGTTCTTC | CSARSIAGATSYNEQFF
TRBJ2-7 | TRBV11-2 | NA | NA | TGTGCCAGCAGCTTAGGACCCGACTACGCCTACGAGCAGTACTTC | CASSLGPDYAYEQYF
TRBJ1-1 | TRBV29-1 | TRBD1 | many | TGCAGCGTCCAACCATTAGACAGGGAACACACTGAAGCTTTCTTT | CSVQPLDREHTEAFF
TRBJ2-2 | TRBV28 | NA | NA | TGTGCCAGCAGTTTTTACACAAACACCGGGGAGCTGTTTTTT | CASSFYTNTGELFF
TRBJ2-7 | TRBV4-1 | NA | few | TGCGCCAGCAGCCTTAGTTCTAGCGCCTACGAGCAGTACTTC | CASSLSSSAYEQYF
TRBJ2-3 | TRBV29-1 | NA | few | TGCAGCGCCCCAGGACAAGGCACAGATACGCAGTATTTT | CSAPGQGTDTQYF
TRBJ1-2 | TRBV27 | TRBD1 | NA | TGTGCCAGCATGGGTTCTCGGGACAGTGCCCCTAGCCGTCAAGTACCGAACTATGGCTACACCTTC | CASMGSRDSAPSRQVPNYGYTF
TRBJ2-7 | TRBV15 | TRBD2 | few | TGTGCCACCAGCAGAGCGGAGCGGGAGGGCGAGCAGTACTTC | CATSRAEREGEQYF
TRBJ1-3 | TRBV7-8 | TRBD1 | NA | TGTGCCAGCAGCTATGACAGGGCGAACACCATATATTTT | CASSYDRANTIYF
TRBJ2-1 | TRBV7-3 | NA | NA | TGTGCCAGCAGAAACGAGGGATCCCCAAATGAGCAGTTCTTC | CASRNEGSPNEQFF
TRBJ2-5 | TRBV9 | TRBD2 | NA | TGTGCCAGCAGCGTAACTCTAGCGGGAACGGGTGAGACCCAGTACTTC | CASSVTLAGTGETQYF
TRBJ2-7 | TRBV7-9 | TRBD2 | few | TGTGCCAGCAGCCCTTTAATAACCCTAGCGGAATACGAGCAGTACTTC | CASSPLITLAEYEQYF
TRBJ1-1 | TRBV25-1 | NA | few | TGTGCCAGCGGCACACGGTCACAAGCTTTCTTT | CASGTRSQAFF
TRBJ2-3 | TRBV28 | NA | few | TGTGCCAGCAGCTTCCTGGTCCGGGAGGGGGCTGGGAGGGATACGCAGTATTTT | CASSFLVREGAGRDTQYF
TRBJ1-1 | TRBV19 | NA | NA | TGTGCCAGTAGTATAAGGAATACGGCGGTCCTGGCCACTGAAGCTTTCTTT | CASSIRNTAVLATEAFF
TRBJ2-1 | TRBV5-1 | TRBD2 | NA | TGCGCCAGCGGGGGGGAGACCTACAATGAGCAGTTCTTC | CASGGETYNEQFF
TRBJ2-1 | TRBV7-9 | NA | NA | TGTGCCAGCAGCTCTAGGTACAATGAGCAGTTCTTC | CASSSRYNEQFF
TRBJ2-4 | TRBV5-1 | NA | few | TGCGCCAGCAGCTTGCCAGAAGCCAAAAACATTCAGTACTTC | CASSLPEAKNIQYF
TRBJ1-2 | TRBV29-1 | NA | few | TGCAGCGTTGAATCACTGAACTATGGCTACACCTTC | CSVESLNYGYTF
TRBJ2-3 | TRBV5-1 | TRBD2 | NA | TGCGCCAGCCGTAGCGGGGGGCTCACAGATACGCAGTATTTT | CASRSGGLTDTQYF
TRBJ2-3 | TRBV9 | TRBD2 | few | TGTGCCAGCAGCGTCCGAGCGGGAGGAAGCACAGATACGCAGTATTTT | CASSVRAGGSTDTQYF